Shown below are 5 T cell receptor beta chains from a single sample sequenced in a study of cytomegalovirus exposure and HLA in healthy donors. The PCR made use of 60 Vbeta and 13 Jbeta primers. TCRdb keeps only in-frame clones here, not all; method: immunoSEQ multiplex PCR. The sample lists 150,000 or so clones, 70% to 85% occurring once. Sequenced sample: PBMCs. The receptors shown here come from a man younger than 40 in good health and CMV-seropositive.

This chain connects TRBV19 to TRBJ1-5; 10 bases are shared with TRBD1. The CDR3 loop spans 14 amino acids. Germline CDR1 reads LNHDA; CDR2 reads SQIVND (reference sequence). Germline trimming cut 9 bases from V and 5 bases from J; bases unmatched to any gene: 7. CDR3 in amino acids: CASGPTGGDQPQHF. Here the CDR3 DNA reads TGTGCCAGCGGTCCGACAGGGGGCGATCAGCCCCAGCATTTT.

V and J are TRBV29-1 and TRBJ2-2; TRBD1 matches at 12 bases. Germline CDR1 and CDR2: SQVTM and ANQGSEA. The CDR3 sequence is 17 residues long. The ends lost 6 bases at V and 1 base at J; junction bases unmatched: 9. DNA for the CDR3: TGCAGCGTCGTTCCGGGACAGGGGGCGCAGAACACCGGGGAGCTGTTTTTT. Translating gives CSVVPGQGAQNTGELFF.

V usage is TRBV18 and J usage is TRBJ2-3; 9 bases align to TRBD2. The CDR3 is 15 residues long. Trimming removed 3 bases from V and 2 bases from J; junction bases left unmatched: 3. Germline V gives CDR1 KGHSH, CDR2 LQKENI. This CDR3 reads CASSPQRGVTDTQYF. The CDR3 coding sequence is TGTGCCAGCTCACCTCAGCGGGGGGTCACAGATACGCAGTATTTT.

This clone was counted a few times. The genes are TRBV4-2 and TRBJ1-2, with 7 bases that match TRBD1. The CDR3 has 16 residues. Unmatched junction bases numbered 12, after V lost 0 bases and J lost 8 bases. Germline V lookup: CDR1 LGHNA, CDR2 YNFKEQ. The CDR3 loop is CASSQDGTGDLLGYTF. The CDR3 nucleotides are TGTGCCAGCAGCCAAGATGGCACAGGGGATCTTTTGGGCTACACCTTC.

In nucleotides, the CDR3 is TGCGCCAGCAGCGTGGGACAGCGAGTCGATGAGCAGTTCTTC. It yields the protein CASSVGQRVDEQFF. This rearrangement joins TRBV5-1 to TRBJ2-1, with 7 bases fitting TRBD1. Unmatched junction bases numbered 9, after V lost 4 bases and J lost 8 bases. This CDR3 contains 14 residues. CDR1 and CDR2 from the germline V gene are SGHRS and YFSETQ.